The clone carrying this T cell receptor beta chain was recorded at least ten times. The CDR3 sequence is 15 residues long. J gave up 5 bases and V 0 bases, and 3 bases lay outside the gene matches. CDR1 is WNHNN, CDR2 SYGVQD, per germline (reference sequence). The data were taken from a study of spatial heterogeneity in lung cancer. Study at large: Available follow-up PBMC samples, collected a median of approximately two years post-resection, were sequenced. Detection of beta-chain sequences consistently exceeded that of alpha-chain sequences.

Described time point: blood at routine non-recurrence follow-up after resection. Unsorted whole RNA samples from tumor, nontumor lung or frozen PBMC were sequenced. In TCRdb, the 5' RACE reads were re-called with MiXCR into one record per CDR3 protein. The sample has roughly 34,000 distinct CDR3 sequences, under 9% seen once; the top ten hold approximately 8.8%. The TCR was taken from a male donor with early-stage non-small cell lung cancer. This chain links TRBV10-1 with TRBJ2-3, with 9 bases matching TRBD2. The sequences come from PBMCs, collected at follow-up. The CDR3 sequence is CASSESRTSEDTQYF. The CDR3 nucleotides read TGCGCCAGCAGTGAGTCTAGGACTAGCGAAGATACGCAGTATTTT.